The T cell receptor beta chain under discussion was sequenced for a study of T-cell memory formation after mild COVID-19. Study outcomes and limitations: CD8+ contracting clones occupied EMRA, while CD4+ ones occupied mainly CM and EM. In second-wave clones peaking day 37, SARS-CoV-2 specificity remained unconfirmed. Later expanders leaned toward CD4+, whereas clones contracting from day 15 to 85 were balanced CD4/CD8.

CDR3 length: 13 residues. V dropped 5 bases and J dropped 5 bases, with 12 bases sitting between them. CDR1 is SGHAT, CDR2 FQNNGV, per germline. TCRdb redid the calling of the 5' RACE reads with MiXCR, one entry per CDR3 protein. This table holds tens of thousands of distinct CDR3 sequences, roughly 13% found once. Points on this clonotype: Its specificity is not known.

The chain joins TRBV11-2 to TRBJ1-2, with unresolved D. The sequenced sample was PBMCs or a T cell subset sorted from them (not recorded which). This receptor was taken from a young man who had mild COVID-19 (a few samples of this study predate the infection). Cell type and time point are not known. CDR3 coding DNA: TGTGCCAGCAGCCGCAGGACGGCGTATGGCTACACCTTC. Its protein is CASSRRTAYGYTF.